These 21 T cell receptor beta chains originate from one sample sequenced in a study of T cells in Graves' hyperthyroidism and ophthalmopathy. TCR beta CDR3 regions were amplified from RNA. TCR CDR3 regions were first amplified by RT-PCR with HTBI primers. TCRdb processed the multiplex PCR reads anew with MiXCR; each CDR3 protein has one entry. This table has 50,000 to 60,000 distinct CDR3 sequences, approximately 50% appearing once. The sequencing input was blood. All receptors derive from a woman between 25 and 40 years old with Graves' ophthalmopathy.

For this clonotype: Mismatch with germline at one junction end may stem from a read error. J is TRBJ2-5 and V is TRBV7-9, with D hard to call. The germline V gene has CDR1 SEHNR and CDR2 FQNEAQ (reference sequence). This CDR3 is 12 amino acids long. DNA for the CDR3: TGTGCCGGCAGCGACGCGACAGAGACCCAGTACTTC. Its translation: CAGSDATETQYF.

At least ten counts were recorded for this clonotype. In DNA form, the CDR3 reads TGTGCCAGCAGCTTAAGTGGCGGGAGAAACTACGAGCAGTACTTC. This sequence encodes CASSLSGGRNYEQYF. The gene calls are TRBV7-2 and TRBJ2-7, with TRBD2 matching 7 bases. The CDR3 totals 15 residues. Germline values: CDR1 SGHTA, CDR2 FQGNSA. V lost 2 bases to trimming and J lost 3 bases; unmatched junction nucleotides: 7. The complete variable domain, with remaining parts taken from reference TRBV7-2 and TRBJ2-7, reads GAGVSQSPSNKVTEKGKDVELRCDPISGHTALYWYRQSLGQGLEFLIYFQGNSAPDKSGLPSDRFSAERTGGSVSTLTIQRTQQEDSAVYLCASSLSGGRNYEQYFGPGTRLTVT.

This clonotype was seen many times. The chain recombines TRBV25-1 with TRBJ2-3; D not certain. Per the germline V gene, CDR1 is MGHDK and CDR2 is SYGVNS. Trimming left V 4 bases short and J 6 bases short, with 5 bases between. The CDR3 contains 11 residues. CDR3 in amino acids: CASSVHDTQYF. Written as DNA, the CDR3 is TGTGCCAGCAGTGTACATGATACGCAGTATTTT.

This clonotype was observed at least ten times. This sequence joins TRBV20-1 and TRBJ2-7; 7 bases map to TRBD1. The ends lost 4 bases at V and 10 bases at J; junction bases unmatched: 7. Germline CDR1 reads DFQATT; CDR2 reads SNEGSKA (reference sequence). The CDR3 spans 11 residues. The CDR3 sequence is CSANRDSFQYF. As DNA, the CDR3 is TGCAGTGCTAATAGGGACAGCTTCCAGTACTTC.

The chain joins TRBV20-1 to TRBJ1-3, with D unresolved. CDR3 size: 12 residues. Germline CDR1 is DFQATT and CDR2 is SNEGSKA (reference sequence). V lost 3 bases and J lost 4, with 7 bases in between. Here the CDR3 DNA reads TGCAGTGCTAGTCGAGCGGGAAACACCATATATTTT. This gives the protein CSASRAGNTIYF.

The table lists this clonotype with many counts. The rearrangement links TRBV5-4 to TRBJ2-7, with 9 bases matching TRBD1. V dropped 3 bases and J dropped 7; count of bases not matched to a gene: 5. The germline V gene encodes CDR1 SGHNT and CDR2 YYREEE (reference sequence). This CDR3 comprises 13 residues. The chain's CDR3 is CASSSRDRVEQYF. DNA for the CDR3: TGTGCCAGCAGCTCCCGGGACAGGGTTGAGCAGTACTTC.

As regards this clonotype: This may arise from a read error, as a much more abundant clone is one base away. This chain joins TRBV5-1 and TRBJ1-1; 7 bases are shared with TRBD1. The CDR3 extends over 15 amino acids. Germline V gene data show CDR1 as SGHRS and CDR2 as YFSETQ. The CDR3: CASSSEGAVNTGACF. The DNA of the CDR3 is TGCGCCAGCAGCTCGGAGGGGGCGGTGAACACTGGAGCTTGCTTT.

As concerns this clonotype: This CDR3 is missing its conserved last phenylalanine or tryptophan, likely due to a read error. This sequence joins TRBV7-9 and TRBJ1-3; 10 bases match TRBD1. This CDR3 has 16 residues. V lost 1 base to trimming and J lost 7 bases; unmatched junction nucleotides: 7. Germline V lookup: CDR1 SEHNR, CDR2 FQNEAQ (reference sequence). The CDR3 nucleotides are TGTGCCAGCAGCTTAGGGGACAGGGGTGGGTCGAACACCATATATTCT. Its protein product is CASSLGDRGGSNTIYS.

This clonotype has just one count. This sequence joins TRBV7-3 and TRBJ2-1; 9 bases agree with TRBD2. From germline, CDR1 is SGHTA and CDR2 FQGTGA. Germline trimming cut 6 bases from V and 8 bases from J; bases unmatched to any gene: 17. This CDR3 comprises 17 residues. The CDR3 region has the DNA TGTGCCAGCAGAAAGGGTTCTAGCGGGGTCAGCTGGGATGAGCAGTTCTTC. Translating it yields CASRKGSSGVSWDEQFF.

The chain combines TRBV2 with TRBJ1-6; D is unresolved. CDR3 length: 16 residues. Germline-derived CDR1 and CDR2 are SNHLY and FYNNEI. V lost 7 bases, J lost 2 bases, and 15 bases lay in between. This CDR3 is CASNPISGAYNSPLHF. CDR3 DNA: TGTGCCAGCAACCCCATCTCTGGGGCCTATAATTCACCCCTCCACTTT.

The chain couples TRBV15 to TRBJ1-5; 7 nucleotides align to TRBD1. Trimming at V came to 3 bases and at J to 6 bases, leaving 17 bases not matched to a gene. CDR3 length: 18 residues. Germline-derived CDR1 and CDR2 are LNHNV and YYDKDF (reference sequence). The CDR3 spells CATSRLKGAGAKGQPQHF. The DNA for the CDR3 is TGTGCCACCAGCAGGCTTAAGGGGGCAGGGGCGAAGGGTCAGCCCCAGCATTTT.

The chain is built from TRBV6-1 and TRBJ2-5, with no clear D. The germline gives CDR1 MNHNS, CDR2 SASEGT. V lost 1 base to trimming and J lost 9 bases, with 9 bases between them. The CDR3 spans 12 residues. CDR3 in DNA: TGTGCCAGCAGTGAAGAGGGCTGGGCCCAGTACTTC. Residues: CASSEEGWAQYF.

This clonotype was seen repeatedly, ten times or more. A much larger clone lies a single base off, so this may be a read error. CDR3 protein: CAISAGSIEAFF. In DNA form, the CDR3 reads TGTGCCATCAGTGCCGGGAGTATCGAAGCTTTCTTT. J is TRBJ1-1 and V is TRBV10-3; D is uncertain. The CDR3 loop spans 12 amino acids. V was shortened by 4 bases and J by 8 bases, with 11 bases between the two germline ends. Germline-derived CDR1 and CDR2 are ENHRY and SYGVKD.

CDR3 bases: TGTGCCAGCTCAACTCCCTACGGGAGCCGTCCTTATGGTCCTTACGAGCAGTACTTC. Its protein product is CASSTPYGSRPYGPYEQYF. This chain uses TRBV18 with TRBJ2-7; possibly TRBD2 for D (6 bases). The germline gives CDR1 KGHSH, CDR2 LQKENI. Trimming took off 5 bases at V and 4 bases at J, with 30 bases between the two ends. This CDR3 has 19 amino acids.

This clonotype has ten or more counts. A much larger clone is a single base away; this may be a read error. The chain carries TRBV10-3 and TRBJ2-1, with D possibly being TRBD2 (5 bases). The CDR3 is 14 residues long. Germline CDR1 reads ENHRY; CDR2 reads SYGVKD. The ends were cut back, 10 bases at V and 4 bases at J, with 17 bases in the middle. The CDR3 DNA reads as TGTGCCACCAAACAGCAGGAGGCTTACAATGAGCAGTTCTTC. This sequence encodes CATKQQEAYNEQFF.

This clonotype was seen ten or more times. V is TRBV20-1 and J is TRBJ2-3; TRBD2 aligns across 8 bases. Germline CDR1 DFQATT, CDR2 SNEGSKA (reference sequence). The length of the CDR3 is 20 residues. J lost 3 bases, V lost 3 bases, and 23 bases had no gene match. CDR3 coding DNA: TGCAGTGCTAGCTCGTATGGGCAGTCGGGACTAGTTGGGGTAACAGATACGCAGTATTTT. It specifies CSASSYGQSGLVGVTDTQYF.

With respect to this clonotype: A much larger clone sits a single nucleotide away, making a read error possible. J is TRBJ1-4 and V is TRBV6-7, with 11 bases that match TRBD1. TRBV6-7 belongs to the ORF category, with a function that is uncertain. The CDR3 covers 15 residues. The CDR3 DNA is TGTTCCAGCAGTATCGGGACAGGGGGGGCTGCAAAACTGTTTTTT. Translating gives CSSSIGTGGAAKLFF.

This clonotype has a count of ten or more. The CDR3 nucleotides read TGCAGTGCTCGTCGGGGGGCAGGGAATTACGAGCAGTACTTC. Residues: CSARRGAGNYEQYF. The chain is built from TRBV20-1 and TRBJ2-7; maybe TRBD2 (7 bases). V was cut by 5 bases and J by 4 bases, with 18 bases left in between. The germline V gene has CDR1 DFQATT and CDR2 SNEGSKA (reference sequence). CDR3 length: 14 residues.

The chain employs TRBV20-1 and TRBJ2-3; 8 nucleotides match TRBD2. The V gene end was trimmed by 6 bases and the J gene end by 11 bases; junction bases not matched to a gene: 16. CDR1 is DFQATT and CDR2 is SNEGSKA in the germline V gene (reference sequence). The length of the CDR3 is 14 residues. The CDR3 nucleotides are TGCAGTGCAGTGAGCGGGAGTAAGTACAATGAGCAGTATTTT. It specifies CSAVSGSKYNEQYF.

In this sample, this clonotype turned up many times. CDR3 sequence reads: CASIQGQPNTEAFF. DNA of the CDR3: TGTGCCAGTATTCAGGGGCAGCCAAACACTGAAGCTTTCTTT. This chain links TRBV19 with TRBJ1-1, with a possible D match to TRBD1 (6 bases). Germline V gene lookup returns CDR1 LNHDA and CDR2 SQIVND (reference sequence). The CDR3 extends over 14 amino acids. Trimming took 7 bases from V and 2 from J, leaving 14 bases between them.

This clonotype was observed at least ten times. CDR3 sequence: CASSGTGTGTSPLHF. The CDR3 DNA reads TGTGCCAGCAGCGGGACCGGGACAGGGACCTCACCCCTCCACTTT. The chain recombines TRBV9 with TRBJ1-6; TRBD1 agrees at 9 bases. With 3 bases clipped from V and 10 bases from J, the junction kept 8 bases outside the gene matches. The CDR3 spans 15 residues. Germline V gene data show CDR1 as SGDLS and CDR2 as YYNGEE.